This T cell receptor (beta chain) was captured by sequencing in a study of CD8 T cells in ankylosing spondylitis. The study's findings and limits: Eight highly homologous variants made up a TCR beta motif, and this motif appeared characteristic of ankylosing spondylitis blood.

With respect to this clonotype: Its antigen is currently unknown.

Each CDR3 protein gets one entry after TCRdb re-called the 5' RACE reads with MiXCR. Altogether over 450,000 distinct CDR3 sequences are present, roughly an eighth being singletons, with the ten largest covering under 7.5%. Between the trimmed V and J ends, which lost 5 bases and 6 bases, there was a span of 7 bases. Germline assignment: CDR1 MNHEY and CDR2 SMNVEV (reference sequence). The length of the CDR3 is 12 residues. The sequencing sample was made of blood, either unsorted or a sorted T cell fraction (not recorded which). The V gene is TRBV27, the J gene TRBJ2-2, with unresolved D. The receptor's source is a male donor with ankylosing spondylitis. The CDR3 protein is CASSQFSGELFF. The CDR3 nucleotides read TGTGCCAGCAGTCAATTCTCCGGGGAGCTGTTTTTT.